Presented here are 7 T cell receptor beta chains from one specimen sequenced in a study of cytomegalovirus exposure and HLA in healthy donors. The primer mix had 60 Vbeta and 13 Jbeta primers. Profiling relied on immunoSEQ multiplex PCR, and the TCRdb table lists in-frame clones only, not all of them. The table has some 190,000 clones, roughly 83% seen once. The specimen was PBMCs. These receptors came from a boy younger than 10 in good health and CMV-seronegative.

The chain carries TRBV30 and TRBJ2-2; D perhaps matches TRBD2 (6 bases). The CDR3 sequence is 18 residues long. Germline V CDR1 and CDR2: GTSNPN, SVGIG (reference sequence). Trimming took 5 bases from V and 0 from J, leaving 22 bases between them. Written as DNA, the CDR3 is TGTGCCTGGGGGGACTGGGCTGGGTCCTATTCGAACACCGGGGAGCTGTTTTTT. Translation gives CAWGDWAGSYSNTGELFF.

The chain combines TRBV5-5 with TRBJ1-2; D ambiguous. The V and J ends lost 2 bases and 6 bases respectively, with 11 bases between them. CDR1 is SGHKS and CDR2 is YYEKEE in the germline V gene (reference sequence). The CDR3 has 13 residues. In nucleotides, the CDR3 is TGTGCCAGCAGCTTTGGGCTCCGGAATGGCTACACCTTC. It encodes CASSFGLRNGYTF.

V and J are TRBV11-2 and TRBJ2-3, with D maybe TRBD2 (5 bases). This CDR3 is built from 16 residues. Trimming pared 4 bases from V and 0 bases from J, leaving 14 bases between. CDR1 is SGHAT and CDR2 is FQNNGV in the germline V gene. The CDR3 DNA reads as TGTGCCAGCAGCTCGGTACGGGGAAAGAGCACAGATACGCAGTATTTT. It yields the protein CASSSVRGKSTDTQYF.

This CDR3 is CASSLQGGISEAFF. CDR3 coding DNA: TGTGCCAGCAGTTTACAGGGTGGAATCTCTGAAGCTTTCTTT. The chain is built from TRBV28 and TRBJ1-1, with a weak D call TRBD1 (5 bases). This CDR3 is built from 14 residues. Per germline, CDR1 MDHEN and CDR2 SYDVKM. V was cut by 2 bases and J by 6 bases, with 13 bases left in between.

The rearrangement links TRBV29-1 to TRBJ2-5; 9 nucleotides line up with TRBD1. CDR1 and CDR2 (germline): SQVTM, ANQGSEA. The CDR3 covers 15 residues. V was pared by 1 base and J by 5 bases, with 8 bases of the junction left unmatched. The CDR3 DNA reads as TGCAGCGTTGAAGGGGACAGGGACTCTAGGGAGACCCAGTACTTC. This gives the protein CSVEGDRDSRETQYF.

This chain links TRBV6-1 with TRBJ2-7; D may be TRBD2 (6 bases). Per germline, CDR1 MNHNS and CDR2 SASEGT. V was clipped by 8 bases and J by 1 base, with 15 bases between them. The CDR3 totals 14 residues. The CDR3 nucleotides read TGTGCCAGCGCCCTCGGGGGTAAATCCTACGAGCAGTACGTC. This encodes CASALGGKSYEQYV.

The count of this clone is one. The chain couples TRBV7-9 to TRBJ2-1; 11 bases are a match to TRBD2. The V gene end was trimmed by 5 bases and the J gene end by 12 bases; junction bases not matched to a gene: 6. CDR3 length: 13 residues. Per the germline V gene, CDR1 is SEHNR and CDR2 is FQNEAQ (reference sequence). The CDR3 region is CASSDTSGRWQFF. The DNA of the CDR3 is TGTGCCAGCAGCGATACTAGCGGGAGATGGCAGTTCTTC.